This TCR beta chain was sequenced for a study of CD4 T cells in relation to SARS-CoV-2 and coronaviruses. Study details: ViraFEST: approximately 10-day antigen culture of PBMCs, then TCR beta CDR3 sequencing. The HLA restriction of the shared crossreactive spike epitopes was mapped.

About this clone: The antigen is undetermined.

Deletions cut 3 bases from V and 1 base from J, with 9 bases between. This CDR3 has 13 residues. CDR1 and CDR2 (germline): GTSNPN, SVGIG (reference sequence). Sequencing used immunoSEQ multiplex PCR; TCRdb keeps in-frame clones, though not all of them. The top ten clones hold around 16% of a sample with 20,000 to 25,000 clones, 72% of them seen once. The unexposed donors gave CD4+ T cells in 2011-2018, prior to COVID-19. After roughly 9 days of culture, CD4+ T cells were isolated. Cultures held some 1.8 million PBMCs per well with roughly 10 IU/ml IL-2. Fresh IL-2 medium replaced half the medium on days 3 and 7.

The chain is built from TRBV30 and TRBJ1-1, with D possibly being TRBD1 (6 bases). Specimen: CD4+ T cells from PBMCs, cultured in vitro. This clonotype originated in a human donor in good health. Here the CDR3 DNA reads TGTGCCTGGAGGGACAGCACGAACACTGAAGCTTTCTTT. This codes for CAWRDSTNTEAFF.